The clone carrying this TCR beta chain has at least ten counts. Antigen specificity is unknown. Trimming shortened V by 4 bases and J by 1 base, and 10 bases separated the two germline ends. The CDR3 is 14 residues long. Template-switch 5'RACE cDNA synthesis added a 10-nucleotide unique molecular identifier. MiXCR, run by TCRdb on the 5' RACE reads, gives a single entry per CDR3 protein. The sample lists 95,000 to 150,000 distinct CDR3 sequences; about 3.2% were seen once. The sample belongs to a study of neurological immune-mediated disorders. The study, taken as a whole, reports: HTLV-1-associated myelopathy displayed the greatest TCR clonal expansion, and multiple sclerosis exhibited the smallest, lower than that of healthy controls. Phylogenetic analysis grouped 18 of 34 multiple sclerosis patients' repertoires together, suggesting a possible repertoire signature.

The source material was PBMCs. The J gene is TRBJ1-1, the V gene TRBV12-3 or TRBV12-4; D is undetermined. This receptor was identified in a woman under 40 with multiple sclerosis. The CDR3 region is CASSWREGNTEAFF. Here the CDR3 DNA reads TGTGCCAGCAGTTGGAGGGAGGGGAACACTGAAGCTTTCTTT.